This T cell receptor beta chain originates from a study of shared clonotypes between healthy human individuals. Whole-study results and caveats: Large depth notwithstanding, sorted-subset sequencing proved incomplete by rarefaction.

Some clones are missing from TCRdb's copy, which holds only in-frame ones; the method was immunoSEQ multiplex PCR. Among some 95,000 clones listed, over 60% were seen once. On this clone: The antigen remains unidentified.

The CDR3 runs 17 residues. Sequencing was carried out using memory CD8+ T cells sorted from blood. Subset noted: CD45RO+ cells pooled with CCR7-negative TemRA cells. This TCR was recovered from a man aged 25 to 45 in good health. This sequence joins TRBV21-1 and TRBJ2-7. TRBV21-1 is assigned pseudogene status. The chain's CDR3 is CASSKMCWTGSPYEQYF. The CDR3 nucleotides are TGTGCCAGCAGCAAAATGTGCTGGACGGGCAGTCCCTACGAGCAGTACTTC.